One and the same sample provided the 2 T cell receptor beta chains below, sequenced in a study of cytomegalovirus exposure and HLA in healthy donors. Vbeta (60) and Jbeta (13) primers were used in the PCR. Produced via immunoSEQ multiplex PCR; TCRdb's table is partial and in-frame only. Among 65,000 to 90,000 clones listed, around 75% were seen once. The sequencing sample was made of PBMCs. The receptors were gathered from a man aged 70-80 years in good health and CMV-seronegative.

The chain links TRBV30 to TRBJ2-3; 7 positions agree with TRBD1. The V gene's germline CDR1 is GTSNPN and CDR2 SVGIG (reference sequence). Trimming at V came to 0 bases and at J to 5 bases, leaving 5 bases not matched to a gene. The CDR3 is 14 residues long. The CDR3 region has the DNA TGTGCCTGGAGTGTAGGGACAGCAGGAGATACGCAGTATTTT. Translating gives CAWSVGTAGDTQYF.

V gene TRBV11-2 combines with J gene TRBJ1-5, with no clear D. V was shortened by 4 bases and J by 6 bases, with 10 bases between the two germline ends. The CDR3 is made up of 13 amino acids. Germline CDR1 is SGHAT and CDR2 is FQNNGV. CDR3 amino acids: CASSWEVGQPQHF. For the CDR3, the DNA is TGTGCCAGCAGCTGGGAGGTGGGTCAGCCCCAGCATTTT.